The T cell receptor beta chain described here comes from a study of shared clonotypes between healthy human individuals. Overall study results and limits: Sharing across four donors was highest in naive CD4 (roughly 5%) and lowest in memory CD8 (roughly 0.4%).

TCRdb's copy holds only in-frame clones and misses some; the assay was immunoSEQ multiplex PCR. The sample records hundreds of thousands of clones, around 96% being singletons. Note on this clone: Its antigen remains unidentified.

The germline CDR1 and CDR2 sequences are SQVTM and ANQGSEA. This CDR3 contains 16 residues. Trimming left V 4 bases short and J 10 bases short, with 25 bases between. Naive CD8 cells, CD45RO-negative and positively selected for CCR7, excluded terminally differentiated effector memory CD45RA+ cells. The sequence was obtained from a woman aged 25 to 39 in good health. The chain joins TRBV29-1 to TRBJ2-2, with D perhaps matching TRBD2 (5 bases). Material: naive CD8+ T cells sorted from blood. DNA for the CDR3: TGCAGCGTTGGAGGAGCGGACGGACCCTTCAAGGAGGAGCTGTTTTTT. Translated: CSVGGADGPFKEELFF.